This T cell receptor beta chain was recovered during a study of blood T cell repertoires in COVID-19 (dated by TCRdb to about 2020). Study-level background: Samples from collaborators originated in the United States, Italy and Spain and spanned both the acute and convalescent phases of COVID-19. The prospective study material was composed of cDNA or gDNA derived from T cells, B-cell-depleted T cells, or PBMCs. The dataset comprised deeply sampled blood TCRbeta repertoires from subjects exposed to, actively infected with, or recovered from COVID-19. The repertoires were made available in a free public database intended to serve as a resource for research on the immune response to SARS-CoV-2. The samples were drawn from the first 160 participants of the ongoing ImmuneRACE study and from 950 to 1,500 subjects provided by 6 global collaborators. A de-identified subject ID, COVID-19 status, age in years and sex were almost always included in the sample metadata. Where HLA class I and class II types were available, the types were taken from metadata supplied by the sample provider, not from assay-based typing.

The investigation overall reported the following: Clinical and demographic metadata were provided uncurated, with the amount varying by source and participant.

The immunoSEQ Assay, a bias-controlled multiplex PCR, was used to amplify TCRbeta CDR3 regions from genomic DNA. Per the original workflow: Within the assay, amplification of reference gene primers was used to estimate how many nucleated cells each sample contained. Sequence reads were collapsed and filtered to measure the absolute abundance of every unique TCRbeta CDR3 rearrangement. For each sample, productive Simpson clonality was calculated as the square root of Simpson's diversity index over productive rearrangements. The table comes from immuneACCESS by way of TCRdb, which keeps in-frame sequences with V and J called. Part of the clones is missing from these tables; in studies checked, under half for an unresolved V gene and the rest for unknown reasons. The V and J calls and the clone size are those of that table, but D and trimming were determined from the DNA. Within this sample are approximately 250,000 clones, with roughly 84% of them counted one time only. Jointly, the top ten make up about 1.5% of the sample.

This clone was counted a few times. The target of this receptor is not known. Base qualities are missing; no much larger clone stands one base away. A second Seattle source provided samples from volunteer blood donors who had recovered from COVID-19. Whole blood was collected in K2EDTA tubes by collaborating institutions according to the institutions' own protocols. For TCRbeta analysis, collaborator samples were shipped as frozen whole blood, as isolated PBMCs, or as DNA extracted from either sample type. The sequence derives from a woman aged 40 to 49 who had recovered from COVID-19. The sample taken for sequencing was peripheral blood.

Read as DNA, the sequence is TGTGCCAGCAGCTCCCTCCGGGACAATGACCCCCCTGAAGCTTTCTTT. This translates into CASSSLRDNDPPEAFF. This receptor chain uses TRBV11-1 and TRBJ1-1; matching of 6 bases hints at TRBD1 as the D gene. Taken from the germline V gene (reference sequence), the CDR1 and CDR2 loops are SGHAT and FQDESV. Including cysteine and phenylalanine, the CDR3 has 16 amino acids. Of all the DNA, just the CDR3 is kept, 48 bases in frame from base 1. The trim is 4 bases for V and 6 bases for J, with a gap of 21 bases between the germline ends.